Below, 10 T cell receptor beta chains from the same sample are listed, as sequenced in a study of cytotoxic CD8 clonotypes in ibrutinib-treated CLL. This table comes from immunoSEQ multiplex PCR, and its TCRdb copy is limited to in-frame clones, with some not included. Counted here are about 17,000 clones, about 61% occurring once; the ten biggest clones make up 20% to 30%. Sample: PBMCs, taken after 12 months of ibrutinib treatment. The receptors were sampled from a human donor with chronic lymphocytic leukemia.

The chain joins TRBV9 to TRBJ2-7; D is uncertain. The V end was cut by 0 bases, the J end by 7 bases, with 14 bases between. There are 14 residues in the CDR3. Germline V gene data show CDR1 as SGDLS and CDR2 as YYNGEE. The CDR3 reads CASSVAEGLGEQYF. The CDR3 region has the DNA TGTGCCAGCAGCGTAGCTGAAGGGTTGGGGGAGCAGTACTTC.

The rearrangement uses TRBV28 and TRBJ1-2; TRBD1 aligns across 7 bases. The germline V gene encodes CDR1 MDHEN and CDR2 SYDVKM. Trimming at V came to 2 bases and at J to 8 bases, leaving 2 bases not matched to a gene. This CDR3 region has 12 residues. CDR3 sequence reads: CASSLRTGGYTF. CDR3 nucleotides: TGTGCCAGCAGTTTAAGGACAGGCGGCTACACCTTC.

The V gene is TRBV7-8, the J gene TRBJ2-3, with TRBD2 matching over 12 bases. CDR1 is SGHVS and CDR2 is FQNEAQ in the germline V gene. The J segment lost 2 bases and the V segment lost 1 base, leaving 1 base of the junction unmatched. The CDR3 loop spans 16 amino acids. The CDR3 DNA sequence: TGTGCCAGCAGCTTAGGGACTAGCGGGAACACAGATACGCAGTATTTT. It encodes CASSLGTSGNTDTQYF.

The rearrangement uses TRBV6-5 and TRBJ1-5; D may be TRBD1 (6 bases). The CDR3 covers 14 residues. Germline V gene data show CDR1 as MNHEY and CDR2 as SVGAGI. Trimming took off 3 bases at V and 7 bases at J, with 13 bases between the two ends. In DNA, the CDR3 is TGTGCCAGCAGTTATGCCGGGACAACCCAGCCCCAGCATTTT. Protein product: CASSYAGTTQPQHF.

The CDR3 sequence is CASSDSISGGVSTYEQYF. As DNA, the CDR3 is TGTGCCAGCAGTGATAGTATTAGCGGGGGTGTATCAACCTACGAGCAGTACTTC. The chain carries TRBV2 and TRBJ2-7; 9 positions agree with TRBD2. This CDR3 is 18 amino acids long. Germline trimming cut 3 bases from V and 2 bases from J; bases unmatched to any gene: 14. Germline CDR1 SNHLY, CDR2 FYNNEI.

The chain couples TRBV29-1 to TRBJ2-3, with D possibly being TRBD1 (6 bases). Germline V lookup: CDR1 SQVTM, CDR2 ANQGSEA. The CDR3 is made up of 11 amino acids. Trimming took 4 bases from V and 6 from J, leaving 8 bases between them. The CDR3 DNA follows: TGCAGCGTTGCGCAGGGGGATACGCAGTATTTT. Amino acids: CSVAQGDTQYF.

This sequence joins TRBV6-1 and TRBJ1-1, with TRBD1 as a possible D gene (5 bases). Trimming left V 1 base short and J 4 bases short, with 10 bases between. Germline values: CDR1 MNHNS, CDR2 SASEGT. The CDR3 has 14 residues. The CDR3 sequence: CASSEVGRGTEAFF. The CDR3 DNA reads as TGTGCCAGCAGTGAAGTGGGACGGGGCACTGAAGCTTTCTTT.

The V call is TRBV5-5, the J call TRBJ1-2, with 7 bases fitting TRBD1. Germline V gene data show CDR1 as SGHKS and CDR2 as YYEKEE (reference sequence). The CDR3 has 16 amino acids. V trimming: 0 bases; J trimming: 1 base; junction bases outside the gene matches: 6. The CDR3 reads CASSLAPGQINYGYTF. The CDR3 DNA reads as TGTGCCAGCAGCTTGGCCCCGGGACAGATTAACTATGGCTACACCTTC.

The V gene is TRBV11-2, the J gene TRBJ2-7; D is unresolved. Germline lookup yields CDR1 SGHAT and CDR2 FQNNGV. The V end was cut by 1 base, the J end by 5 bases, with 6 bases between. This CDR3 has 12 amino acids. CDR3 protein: CASSLGKNEQYF. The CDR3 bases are TGTGCCAGCAGCTTAGGGAAGAACGAGCAGTACTTC.

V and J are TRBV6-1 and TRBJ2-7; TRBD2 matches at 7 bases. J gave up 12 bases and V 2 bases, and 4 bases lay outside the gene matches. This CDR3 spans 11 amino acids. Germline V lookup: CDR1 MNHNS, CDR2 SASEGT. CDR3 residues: CASSESGKAYF. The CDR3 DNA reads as TGTGCCAGCAGTGAAAGCGGGAAGGCGTACTTC.